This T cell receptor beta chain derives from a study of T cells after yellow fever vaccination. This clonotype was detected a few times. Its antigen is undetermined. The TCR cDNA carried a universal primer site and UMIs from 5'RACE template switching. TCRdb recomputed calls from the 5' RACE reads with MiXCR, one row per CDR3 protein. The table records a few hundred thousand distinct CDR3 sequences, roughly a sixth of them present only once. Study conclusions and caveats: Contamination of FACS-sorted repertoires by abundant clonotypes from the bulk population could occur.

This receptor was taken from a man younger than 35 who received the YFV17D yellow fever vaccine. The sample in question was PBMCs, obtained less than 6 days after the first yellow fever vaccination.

The CDR3 nucleotides read TGTGCCATCAGCCTAGCCCAAGAGACCCAGTACTTC. It is translated as CAISLAQETQYF. The chain employs TRBV10-3 and TRBJ2-5, with a possible D match to TRBD2 (5 bases). The germline gives CDR1 ENHRY, CDR2 SYGVKD. CDR3 length: 12 amino acids. Trimming cost V 6 bases and J 1 base, with 6 bases left between them.